The TCR beta chain under discussion was sequenced for a study of regulatory T cells in long-lasting Graves disease. Overall study results and limits: Graves' patients with persistent disease showed TCR diversity lower than patients newly diagnosed.

Time point denoted: newly diagnosed GD, antithyroid drugs for less than 3 months. Construction of the TCR library relied on RNA isolated from PBMCs. Investigators report Graves' disease was diagnosed under American Thyroid Association guidelines. CDR3-region Arm-PCR and iRepertoire HTBI primers produced the TCR beta libraries. TCRdb independently ran MiXCR on the multiplex PCR reads; one entry per CDR3 protein. The sample includes hundreds of thousands of distinct CDR3 sequences, 15% to 20% of them seen just once. The length of the CDR3 is 14 residues. With 6 bases clipped from V and 4 bases from J, the junction kept 5 bases outside the gene matches. This clonotype was recorded at least ten times. The antigen is not known. In addition, the sample was reused for a study of T cells in Graves' hyperthyroidism and ophthalmopathy. From that second work: First-round RT-PCR of the TCR CDR3 relied on the HTBI primer set.

The chain carries TRBV12-3 or TRBV12-4 and TRBJ2-7, with TRBD2 matching 11 bases. This TCR derives from a man aged 18 to 29 with Graves disease. The starting material was peripheral blood mononuclear cells (PBMCs), obtained at new diagnosis, from a patient treated with antithyroid drugs. CDR3 protein: CASRPGTSGYEQYF. The CDR3 DNA follows: TGTGCCAGCAGACCTGGGACTAGCGGTTACGAGCAGTACTTC.